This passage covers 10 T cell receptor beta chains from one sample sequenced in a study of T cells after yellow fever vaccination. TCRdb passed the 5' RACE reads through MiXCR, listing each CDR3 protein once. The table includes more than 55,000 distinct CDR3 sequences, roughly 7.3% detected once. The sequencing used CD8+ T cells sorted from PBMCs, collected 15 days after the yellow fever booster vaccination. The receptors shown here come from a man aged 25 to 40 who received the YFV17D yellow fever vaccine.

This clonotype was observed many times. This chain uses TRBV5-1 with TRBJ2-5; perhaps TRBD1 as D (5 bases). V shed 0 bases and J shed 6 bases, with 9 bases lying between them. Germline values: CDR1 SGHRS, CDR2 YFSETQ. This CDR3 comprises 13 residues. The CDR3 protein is CASSLVLGQTQYF. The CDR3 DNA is TGCGCCAGCAGCTTGGTTCTGGGGCAGACCCAGTACTTC.

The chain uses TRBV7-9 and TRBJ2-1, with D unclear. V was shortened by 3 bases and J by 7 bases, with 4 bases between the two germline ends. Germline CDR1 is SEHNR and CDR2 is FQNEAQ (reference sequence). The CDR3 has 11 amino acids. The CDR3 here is CASSFNNEQFF. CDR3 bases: TGTGCCAGCAGCTTTAATAATGAGCAGTTCTTC. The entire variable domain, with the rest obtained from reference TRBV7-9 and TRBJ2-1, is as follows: DTGVSQNPRHKITKRGQNVTFRCDPISEHNRLYWYRQTLGQGPEFLTYFQNEAQLEKSRLLSDRFSAERPKGSFSTLEIQRTEQGDSAMYLCASSFNNEQFFGPGTRLTVL.

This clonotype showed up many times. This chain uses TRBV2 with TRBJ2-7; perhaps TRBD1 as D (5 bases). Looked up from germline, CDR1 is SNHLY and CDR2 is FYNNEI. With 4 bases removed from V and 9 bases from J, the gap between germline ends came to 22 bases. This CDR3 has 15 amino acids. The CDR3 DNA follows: TGTGCCAGCAGTGTTCTACAGGCTCCCCTTTGGGGGCAGTACTTC. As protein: CASSVLQAPLWGQYF.

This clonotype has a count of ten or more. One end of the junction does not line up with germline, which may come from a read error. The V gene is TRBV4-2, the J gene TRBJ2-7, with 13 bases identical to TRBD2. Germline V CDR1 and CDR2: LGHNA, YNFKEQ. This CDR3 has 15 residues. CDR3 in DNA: TGTGCCAGCAGGCAAGGACTAGCGGGAGTCTACGAGCAGTACTTC. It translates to CASRQGLAGVYEQYF.

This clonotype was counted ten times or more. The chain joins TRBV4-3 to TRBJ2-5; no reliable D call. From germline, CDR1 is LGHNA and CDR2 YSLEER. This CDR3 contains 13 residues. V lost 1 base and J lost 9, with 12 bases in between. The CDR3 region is CASSQGIGLAQYF. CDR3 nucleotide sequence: TGCGCCAGCAGCCAAGGAATAGGGTTGGCCCAGTACTTC.

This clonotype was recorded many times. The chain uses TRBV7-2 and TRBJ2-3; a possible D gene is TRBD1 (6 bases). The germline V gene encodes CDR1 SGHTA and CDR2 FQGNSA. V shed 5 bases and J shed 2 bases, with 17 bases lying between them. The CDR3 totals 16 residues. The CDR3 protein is CASSPDSRLSTDTQYF. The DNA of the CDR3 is TGTGCCAGCAGCCCGGACAGTAGGCTCTCCACAGATACGCAGTATTTT.

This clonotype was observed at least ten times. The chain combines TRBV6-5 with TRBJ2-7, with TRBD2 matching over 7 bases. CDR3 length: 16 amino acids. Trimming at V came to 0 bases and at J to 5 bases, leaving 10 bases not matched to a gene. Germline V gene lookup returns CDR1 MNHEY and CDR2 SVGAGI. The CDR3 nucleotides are TGTGCCAGCAGTTACTCCACCGGGACTATCACCCACGAGCAGTACTTC. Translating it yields CASSYSTGTITHEQYF.

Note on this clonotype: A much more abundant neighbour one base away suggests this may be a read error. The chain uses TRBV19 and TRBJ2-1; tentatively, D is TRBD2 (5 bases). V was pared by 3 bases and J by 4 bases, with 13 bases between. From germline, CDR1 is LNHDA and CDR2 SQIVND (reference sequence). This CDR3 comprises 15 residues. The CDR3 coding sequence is TGTGCCAGTAGTATGACTATCGGGTGGTACAATGAGCAGTTCTTC. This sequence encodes CASSMTIGWYNEQFF.

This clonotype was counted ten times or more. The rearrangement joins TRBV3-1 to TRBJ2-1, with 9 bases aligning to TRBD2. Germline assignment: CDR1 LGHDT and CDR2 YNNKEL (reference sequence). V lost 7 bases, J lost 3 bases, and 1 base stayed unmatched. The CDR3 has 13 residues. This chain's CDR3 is CASKLAGYNEQFF. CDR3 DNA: TGTGCCAGCAAACTAGCGGGCTACAATGAGCAGTTCTTC.

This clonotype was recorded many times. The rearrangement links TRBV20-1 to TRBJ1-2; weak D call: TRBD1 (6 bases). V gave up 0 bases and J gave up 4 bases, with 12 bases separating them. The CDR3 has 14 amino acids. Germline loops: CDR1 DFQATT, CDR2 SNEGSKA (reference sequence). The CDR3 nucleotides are TGCAGTGCTAGAGATGGGACAACCTCCTATGGCTACACCTTC. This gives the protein CSARDGTTSYGYTF.